This T cell receptor beta chain was recovered during a study of blood T cell repertoires in COVID-19. TCRdb's table, derived via immunoSEQ multiplex PCR, lists solely in-frame clones and lacks some. The sample shows some 20,000 clones, 91% of them seen only once. The J segment lost 7 bases and the V segment lost 0 bases, leaving 5 bases of the junction unmatched. The CDR3 contains 14 residues. Germline CDR1 MNHEY, CDR2 SMNVEV (reference sequence). This sequence originates from a human donor in a cohort sampled during active COVID-19. What was sequenced was peripheral blood. V is TRBV27 and J is TRBJ1-2; 7 nucleotides align to TRBD1. CDR3 amino acids: CASSLSTGVGGYTF. CDR3 nucleotide sequence: TGTGCCAGCAGTTTATCAACAGGGGTCGGTGGCTACACCTTC.